This T cell receptor (beta chain) came from a study of blood T cell repertoires in COVID-19. At the level of the study: Sources were T cells, B-cell-depleted T cells, or PBMCs; the material itself was cDNA or gDNA.

This clone was counted a few times. Per the authors' pipeline: Nucleated cell counts were estimated from reference gene primer amplification. Method: immunoSEQ multiplex PCR; TCRdb's copy keeps in-frame clones and lacks some. V, J and clone size were drawn from that table, and D and trimming were deduced from the DNA. The table records 150,000 to 200,000 clones, roughly 84% of them present only once. The study assigned cohorts using participant-reported clinical history. Individuals in the exposed group had encountered a COVID-19 case within 2 weeks preceding study entry. This TCR was recovered from a woman younger than 45 who had been exposed to COVID-19. Input material: PBMCs or T cells enriched from blood (not recorded which).

DNA for the CDR3: TGTGCCAGCAGCTTAGAAGACGGCAGGGGGTATGGCTACACCTTC. Translation: CASSLEDGRGYGYTF. The chain carries TRBV7-9 and TRBJ1-2; 7 positions match TRBD1. Trimming cost V 1 base and J 5 bases; bases outside gene matches: 7. The length of the CDR3 is 15 residues. Looked up from germline, CDR1 is SEHNR and CDR2 is FQNEAQ (reference sequence).